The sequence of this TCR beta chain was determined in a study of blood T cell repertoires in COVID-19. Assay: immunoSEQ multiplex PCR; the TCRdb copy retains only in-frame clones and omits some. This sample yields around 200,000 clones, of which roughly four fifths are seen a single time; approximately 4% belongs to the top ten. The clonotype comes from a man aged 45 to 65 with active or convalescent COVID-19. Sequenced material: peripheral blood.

The CDR3 sequence: CASSFSGSQRGQPQHF. The CDR3, as DNA: TGTGCCAGCAGTTTTTCCGGATCTCAACGGGGTCAGCCCCAGCATTTT. The chain joins TRBV28 to TRBJ1-5; no firm D call. CDR3 length equals 16 residues. CDR1 is MDHEN, CDR2 SYDVKM, per germline. Trimming removed 3 bases at V and 6 bases at J, with 18 bases between. The full variable domain, completed using reference TRBV28 and TRBJ1-5, is DVKVTQSSRYLVKRTGEKVFLECVQDMDHENMFWYRQDPGLGLRLIYFSYDVKMKEKGDIPEGYSVSREKKERFSLILESASTNQTSMYLCASSFSGSQRGQPQHFGDGTRLSIL.